What follows are 11 T cell receptor beta chains derived from one specimen sequenced in a study of T cells after yellow fever vaccination. TCRdb itself ran the 5' RACE reads through MiXCR, one entry per CDR3 protein. The table lists approximately 350,000 distinct CDR3 sequences, approximately 10% of them singletons. The sample was PBMCs, taken on the day of the first yellow fever vaccination. All receptors come from a man aged 18 to 35 who received the YFV17D yellow fever vaccine.

The genes are TRBV7-2 and TRBJ2-3, with 8 nucleotides matching TRBD2. The CDR3 loop spans 15 amino acids. V lost 0 bases, J lost 4 bases, and 3 bases stayed unmatched. Germline lookup yields CDR1 SGHTA and CDR2 FQGNSA. This CDR3 reads CASSLASGASDTQYF. The CDR3 bases are TGTGCCAGCAGCTTAGCTAGCGGGGCGTCAGATACGCAGTATTTT.

This clonotype was observed at least ten times. The CDR3 loop reads CASSQGTGGNYGYTF. CDR3 DNA: TGTGCCAGCAGCCAAGGGACAGGTGGTAACTATGGCTACACCTTC. The rearrangement links TRBV9 to TRBJ1-2; 8 bases align to TRBD1. Per the germline V gene, CDR1 is SGDLS and CDR2 is YYNGEE. The CDR3 runs 15 residues. J gave up 1 base and V 4 bases, and 6 bases lay outside the gene matches.

The rearrangement uses TRBV5-1 and TRBJ2-5; 11 bases are a match to TRBD2. The CDR3 length is 15 residues. V was clipped by 0 bases and J by 4 bases; unmatched bases: 2. From germline, CDR1 is SGHRS and CDR2 YFSETQ. The CDR3 nucleotides are TGCGCCAGCAGCTTGGCGCTAGCGGGGGGAGAGACCCAGTACTTC. Protein sequence: CASSLALAGGETQYF.

This clonotype was detected ten times or more. An end of the junction differs from the germline gene, which may be a read error. The V gene is TRBV4-3, the J gene TRBJ2-1; possibly TRBD2 for D (6 bases). There are 14 residues in the CDR3. Germline lookup yields CDR1 LGHNA and CDR2 YSLEER. The CDR3 DNA is TGCGCCAGCAGTCAAGAGATAGCGGCCCATGAGCAGTTCTTC. Its translation: CASSQEIAAHEQFF.

This clonotype was picked up many times. CDR3 sequence: CASSPSDSNQPQHF. The DNA for the CDR3 is TGTGCCAGCAGCCCCAGCGATAGCAATCAGCCCCAGCATTTT. The chain links TRBV6-5 to TRBJ1-5; D gene uncertain. The CDR3 is 14 residues long. Per the germline V gene, CDR1 is MNHEY and CDR2 is SVGAGI. V was trimmed by 6 bases and J by 0 bases, leaving 9 bases between them.

This clonotype turned up a few times. The chain carries TRBV4-3 and TRBJ1-4; no firm D call. Trimming stripped 0 bases from V and 3 bases from J, with 11 bases between. CDR1 LGHNA and CDR2 YSLEER come from the germline V gene. The CDR3 has 16 amino acids. The CDR3 sequence: CASSQDPRTSNEKLFF. The CDR3 nucleotides are TGCGCCAGCAGCCAAGATCCCCGGACGTCTAATGAAAAACTGTTTTTT.

The chain employs TRBV19 and TRBJ1-6, with TRBD1 identical over 10 bases. The CDR3 covers 16 residues. The junction had 13 bases not matched to a gene; V was cut back by 7 bases and J by 10 bases. Germline lookup yields CDR1 LNHDA and CDR2 SQIVND (reference sequence). Written as DNA, the CDR3 is TGTGCCAGTACGAACTCCGGGACAGGGGTTTGGTCACCCCTCCACTTT. Translation gives CASTNSGTGVWSPLHF.

V is TRBV6-2 or TRBV6-3 and J is TRBJ2-5; D is uncertain. The germline V gene has CDR1 MNHEY and CDR2 SVGEGT. The CDR3 length is 12 residues. Deletions cut 8 bases from V and 5 bases from J, with 12 bases between. This chain's CDR3 is CASGRGRETQYF. CDR3 DNA sequence: TGTGCCAGCGGCCGAGGTCGGGAGACCCAGTACTTC.

V gene TRBV7-2 combines with J gene TRBJ2-6, with D unresolved. The V end was cut by 5 bases, the J end by 3 bases, with 11 bases between. Germline values: CDR1 SGHTA, CDR2 FQGNSA. This CDR3 contains 15 residues. In DNA, the CDR3 is TGTGCCAGCAGCGCAACCAGAGTTGGGGCCAACGTCCTGACTTTC. This translates into CASSATRVGANVLTF.

The chain couples TRBV6-5 to TRBJ2-1; maybe TRBD2 (6 bases). Trimming removed 2 bases from V and 7 bases from J, with 9 bases in between. The germline V gene has CDR1 MNHEY and CDR2 SVGAGI. The CDR3 covers 13 residues. The CDR3 DNA reads TGTGCCAGCAGTTACAAGGCGGGGAATGAGCAGTTCTTC. The encoded protein is CASSYKAGNEQFF.

This clonotype has just one count. V and J are TRBV27 and TRBJ1-6, with TRBD1 identical over 7 bases. The V gene's germline CDR1 is MNHEY and CDR2 SMNVEV (reference sequence). CDR3 length: 16 amino acids. Losses at the gene ends were 6 bases for V and 7 bases for J; bases not matched to a gene: 12. The CDR3 DNA is TGTGCCAGCAGGGAGTCTTGGGACAGTATGAATTCACCCCTCCACTTT. Translating it yields CASRESWDSMNSPLHF.